One T cell receptor (beta chain) is described in this entry. TCRdb re-analysed the 5' RACE reads in MiXCR, keeping a single row per CDR3 protein. This repertoire shows some 320,000 distinct CDR3 sequences, approximately 11% found once; its top ten account for 3.3%. This entry comes from a study of T cells after yellow fever vaccination. V lost 2 bases to trimming and J lost 0 bases; unmatched junction nucleotides: 6. This CDR3 comprises 16 residues. Germline-derived CDR1 and CDR2 are SGHRS and YFSETQ. The TCR originated in a man in his late teens or twenties who received the YFV17D yellow fever vaccine. V usage is TRBV5-1 and J usage is TRBJ1-1; 8 bases map to TRBD1. Here the sequenced sample was CD4+ T cells sorted from PBMCs, taken 45 days after the yellow fever booster vaccination. In DNA, the CDR3 is TGCGCCAGCAGCTTATCAGGGGGCTACGTGAACACTGAAGCTTTCTTT. This gives the protein CASSLSGGYVNTEAFF.